This T cell receptor (beta chain) was captured in a study of shared clonotypes between healthy human individuals. Notes on the study in general: Clonotype sharing across a few donors was observed for 4.5% to 6.5% of naive CD4 clonotypes.

CDR3 length: 17 amino acids. Germline V lookup: CDR1 SGHTA, CDR2 FQGTGA. The donors, all of them Caucasian adults, lived in Nashville, Tennessee. On this clone itself: What it binds is unknown. One junction end disagrees with the germline gene, perhaps due to a read error.

This table comes from immunoSEQ multiplex PCR, and its TCRdb copy is limited to in-frame clones, with some not included. The top ten hold around 0.4% of the sample, which has 2 million to 2.5 million clones, 93% seen once. This clonotype was sampled from a man aged 18-30 years in good health. Some clones in this sample may be carry-over from other donors' samples. The chain combines TRBV7-3 with TRBJ1-4; perhaps TRBD1 as D (5 bases). What was sequenced was naive CD4+ T cells from PBMCs. Subset described: CD45RA+ positively selected. The CDR3 bases are TGTGCCAGCAGCTTAACGTGGCAGGGAACAACTAATGAAAACCTGTTTTTT. Its protein is CASSLTWQGTTNENLFF.